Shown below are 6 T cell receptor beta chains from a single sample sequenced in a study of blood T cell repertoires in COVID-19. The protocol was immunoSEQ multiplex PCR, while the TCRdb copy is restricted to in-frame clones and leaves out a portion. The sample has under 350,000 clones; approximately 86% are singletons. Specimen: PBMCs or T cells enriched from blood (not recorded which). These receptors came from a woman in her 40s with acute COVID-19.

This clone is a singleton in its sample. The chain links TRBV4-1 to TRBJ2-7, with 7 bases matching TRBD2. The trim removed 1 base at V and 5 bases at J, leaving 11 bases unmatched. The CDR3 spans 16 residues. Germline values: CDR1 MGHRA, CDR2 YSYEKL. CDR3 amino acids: CASSQGGGRAINEQYF. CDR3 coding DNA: TGCGCCAGCAGCCAAGGTGGTGGGAGGGCGATTAACGAGCAGTACTTC.

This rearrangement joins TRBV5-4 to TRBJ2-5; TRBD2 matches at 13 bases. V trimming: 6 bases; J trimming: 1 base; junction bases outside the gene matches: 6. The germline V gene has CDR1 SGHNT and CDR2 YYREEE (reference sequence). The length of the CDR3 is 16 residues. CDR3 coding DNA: TGTGCCAGCATGACGGGACTAGCGGGAATCCAAGAGACCCAGTACTTC. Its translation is CASMTGLAGIQETQYF.

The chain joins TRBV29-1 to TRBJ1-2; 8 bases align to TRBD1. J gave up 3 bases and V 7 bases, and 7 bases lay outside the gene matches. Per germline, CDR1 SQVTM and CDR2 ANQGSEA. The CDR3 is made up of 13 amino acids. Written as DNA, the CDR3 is TGCAGCGCCCTGGACAGGGAGGACTATGGCTACACCTTC. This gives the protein CSALDREDYGYTF. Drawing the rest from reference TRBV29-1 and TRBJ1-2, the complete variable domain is SAVISQKPSRDICQRGTSLTIQCQVDSQVTMMFWYRQQPGQSLTLIATANQGSEATYESGFVIDKFPISRPNLTFSTLTVSNMSPEDSSIYLCSALDREDYGYTFGSGTRLTVV.

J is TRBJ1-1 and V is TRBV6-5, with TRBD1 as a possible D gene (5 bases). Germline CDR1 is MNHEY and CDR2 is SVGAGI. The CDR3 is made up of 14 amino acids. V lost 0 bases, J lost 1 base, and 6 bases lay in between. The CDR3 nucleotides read TGTGCCAGCAGTTACTCGGGGGGGAACACTGAAGCTTTCTTT. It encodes CASSYSGGNTEAFF.

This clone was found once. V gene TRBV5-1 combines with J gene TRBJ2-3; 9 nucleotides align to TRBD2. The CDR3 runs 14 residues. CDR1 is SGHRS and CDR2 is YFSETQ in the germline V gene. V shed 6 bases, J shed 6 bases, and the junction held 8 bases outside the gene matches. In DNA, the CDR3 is TGCGCCAGCACTCCCCGCGGGGGGGCGGATACGCAGTATTTT. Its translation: CASTPRGGADTQYF.

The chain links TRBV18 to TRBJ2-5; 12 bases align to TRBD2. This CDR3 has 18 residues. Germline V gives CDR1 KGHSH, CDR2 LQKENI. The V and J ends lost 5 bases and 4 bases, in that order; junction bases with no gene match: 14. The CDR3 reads CASSKDLTSGSSGETQYF. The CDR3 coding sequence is TGTGCCAGCTCAAAAGATCTGACTAGCGGGAGTAGTGGAGAGACCCAGTACTTC.